The present T cell receptor (beta chain) was sequenced within a study of blood T cell repertoires in COVID-19 (TCRdb year 2020). Notes on the research overall: Samples covering the acute and convalescent phases of COVID-19 were provided by collaborators in the United States, Italy and Spain. The prospective study material was composed of cDNA or gDNA derived from T cells, B-cell-depleted T cells, or PBMCs. Deeply sampled blood TCRbeta repertoires from subjects exposed to, actively infected with, or recovered from COVID-19 were included in the dataset. A freely available public database, intended as a resource for researchers studying the immune response to SARS-CoV-2, is where the repertoires were released. The samples were drawn from the first 160 participants of the ongoing ImmuneRACE study and from 950 to 1,500 subjects provided by 6 global collaborators. The sample metadata nearly always contained a de-identified subject ID, COVID-19 status, age in years and sex. Where HLA class I and class II types were available, the types were taken from metadata supplied by the sample provider, not from assay-based typing.

Details on this clone: It lacks a known antigen. The sample holds no much larger clone one base away, and base qualities are not on file.

Whole blood was collected in K2EDTA tubes by collaborating institutions according to the institutions' own protocols. For TCRbeta analysis, collaborator samples were shipped as frozen whole blood, as isolated PBMCs, or as DNA extracted from either sample type. Reading the germline V gene (reference sequence) gives CDR1 GTSNPN and CDR2 SVGIG. Unmatched junction bases come to 12, with V trimmed by 8 bases and J by 8 bases. The CDR3 goes from the cysteine to the phenylalanine over 13 residues. The CDR3 DNA has 39 bases and is translated from base 1. TCRbeta CDR3 regions were amplified from genomic DNA using the immunoSEQ Assay, a bias-controlled multiplex PCR. In the paper's pipeline: Within the assay, amplification of reference gene primers was used to estimate how many nucleated cells each sample contained. To quantify the absolute abundance of each unique TCRbeta CDR3 rearrangement, sequence reads were collapsed and filtered. For each sample, productive Simpson clonality was calculated by taking the square root of Simpson's diversity index across productive rearrangements. TCRdb carries this immuneACCESS record with in-frame sequences only. Its versions omit some clonotypes, under half of them owing to an unresolved V gene in the studies checked, with the rest unexplained. That table is the source of V, J and clone size, and D and trimming were worked out from the DNA. The sample data list about 150,000 clones, and 78% of these were observed just once. The top ten constitute roughly 1.8% of the sample.

Results the study describes overall, beyond this receptor: How much clinical and demographic metadata was included differed by source and by participant, and the metadata was provided uncurated.

The chain is encoded by TRBV30 joined to TRBJ2-1; TRBD1 agrees with 7 junctional bases. The material sequenced was peripheral blood. The clonotype comes from an elderly man with acute or convalescent COVID-19. The CDR3 is CAVTGVTIYEQFF. The sequence in DNA is TGTGCCGTTACAGGGGTTACAATTTATGAGCAGTTCTTC.